This is a list of T cell receptor beta chains from one sample in a study of blood T cell repertoires in COVID-19. Here immunoSEQ multiplex PCR was the method, and the copy in TCRdb shows in-frame clones only, minus some. The sample holds 250,000 to 300,000 clones, 70% to 90% seen once. Sequencing was carried out using PBMCs or T cells enriched from blood (not recorded which). The receptor set was obtained from a man younger than 30 who had recovered from COVID-19. The conserved cysteine and the conserved F or W are not part of the CDR3 here.

v_call cdr3_aa
TRBV2 ASSDQGQRGYT
TRBV2 ASRMGGGSATNEKLF
TRBV3-1/TRBV3-2 ASSQARRQGVPLGGYT
TRBV10-1 ASSESGHYEQY
TRBV4-1 ASSQTSGPSTDTQY
TRBV7-6 ASSSRLAGGPDEQY
TRBV9 ASSPQVDMNTEAF
TRBV5-1 ASKQGPTNEKLF
TRBV29-1 SARGGGANEQF
TRBV15 ATSRDASSYNEQF
TRBV7-6 ASSRPSGVKETQY
TRBV7-2 ASSQGTGGFGQPQH
TRBV2 ASSELAETQY
TRBV6-5 ASGKDRVNQPQH
TRBV9 ASNPDSMSPLH
TRBV6-2/TRBV6-3 ASSTPGHGSSYEQY
TRBV27 ASSRRPNEKLF
TRBV11-2 ASSFRREALTGELF
TRBV29-1 SVDPGRSYGYT
TRBV6-5 AIYTPGLNTEAF
TRBV11-3 ASSPSYEQY
TRBV5-4 ASSPWSRLGEQY
TRBV6-5 ASSRRQGSYEQY
TRBV13 ASSLAHTGLNYEQY
TRBV18 ASSPPAGNGNQPQH
TRBV6-5 ASRQGARETQY
TRBV4-1 ASSQASGHYEQY
TRBV6-5 ASTIGADTQY
TRBV5-1 ASSIGRAPRDTQY
TRBV5-7 ASSLGAGGNYNSPLH
TRBV25-1 ASSEPGFTEQY
TRBV2 ASNAGRKYEQY